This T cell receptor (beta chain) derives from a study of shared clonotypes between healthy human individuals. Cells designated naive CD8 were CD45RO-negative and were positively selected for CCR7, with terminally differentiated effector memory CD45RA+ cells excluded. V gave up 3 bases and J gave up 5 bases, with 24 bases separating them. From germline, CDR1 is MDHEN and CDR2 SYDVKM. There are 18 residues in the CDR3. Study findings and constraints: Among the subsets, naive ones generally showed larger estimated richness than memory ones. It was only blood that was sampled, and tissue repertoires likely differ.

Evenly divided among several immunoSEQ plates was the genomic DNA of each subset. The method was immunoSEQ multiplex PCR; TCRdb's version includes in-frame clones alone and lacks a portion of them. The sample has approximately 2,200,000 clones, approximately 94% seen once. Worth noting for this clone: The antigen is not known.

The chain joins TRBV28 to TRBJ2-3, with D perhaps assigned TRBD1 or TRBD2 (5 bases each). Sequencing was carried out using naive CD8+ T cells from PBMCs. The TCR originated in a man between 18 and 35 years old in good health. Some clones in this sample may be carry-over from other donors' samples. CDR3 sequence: CASSFLISREGVEDTQYF. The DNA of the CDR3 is TGTGCCAGCAGTTTCCTGATTAGCCGGGAAGGGGTGGAAGATACGCAGTATTTT.